These T cell receptor beta chains were read from a single sample in a study of cytomegalovirus exposure and HLA in healthy donors. TCRdb's table, derived via immunoSEQ multiplex PCR, lists solely in-frame clones and lacks some. Of under 200,000 clones listed, around 64% were seen once; the top ten hold 2.8%. The specimen sequenced was PBMCs. Every receptor here comes from a woman aged 25 to 39 in good health and CMV-seronegative. The CDR3 runs from the conserved cysteine through the conserved F or W. Fields, in order: J gene, V gene, D gene, CDR3 protein, CDR3 DNA. A D gene is named only where the DNA matches it firmly.

>TRBJ1-1|TRBV29-1|TRBD1
CSVVGQGLTEAFF
TGCAGCGTTGTAGGACAGGGCCTCACTGAAGCTTTCTTT
>TRBJ1-5|TRBV6-1|.
CASSAQGDQPQHF
TGTGCCAGCAGTGCGCAGGGCGATCAGCCCCAGCATTTT
>TRBJ1-4|TRBV5-1|.
CASSSTERNEKLFF
TGCGCCAGCAGCTCGACAGAACGAAATGAAAAACTGTTTTTT
>TRBJ2-2|TRBV28|.
CASITTRSAAGELFF
TGTGCCAGCATTACGACTAGGTCAGCGGCCGGGGAGCTGTTTTTT
>TRBJ1-4|TRBV30|.
CAWSVGGFEEKLFF
TGTGCCTGGAGTGTTGGAGGTTTTGAGGAAAAACTGTTTTTT
>TRBJ1-5|TRBV27|.
CASSFSLGGNQPQHF
TGTGCCAGCAGTTTTAGCCTCGGAGGGAATCAGCCCCAGCATTTT
>TRBJ2-7|TRBV7-3|.
CASSPNDRDTLPYEQYF
TGTGCCAGCAGCCCGAATGACCGGGACACCCTTCCCTACGAGCAGTACTTC
>TRBJ1-6|TRBV28|.
CASTSPGVSRSALHF
TGTGCCAGCACCTCACCGGGGGTCAGTCGTTCGGCCCTCCACTTT
>TRBJ2-3|TRBV15|TRBD2
CATSTGLAGTDTQYF
TGTGCCACCAGCACGGGACTAGCGGGCACAGATACGCAGTATTTT
>TRBJ2-1|TRBV28|.
CASSGMWGGASYNEQFF
TGTGCCAGCAGTGGCATGTGGGGCGGGGCCTCCTACAATGAGCAGTTCTTC
>TRBJ2-2|TRBV7-9|.
CASSTEATTGELFF
TGTGCCAGCAGCACTGAGGCGACCACCGGGGAGCTGTTTTTT
>TRBJ1-2|TRBV2|.
CASSGVRLGAYGYTF
TGTGCCAGCAGTGGGGTCCGGTTGGGCGCCTATGGCTACACCTTC
>TRBJ1-5|TRBV28|TRBD1
CASAPSGQGFQPQHF
TGTGCCAGCGCGCCTTCCGGACAGGGGTTTCAGCCCCAGCATTTT
>TRBJ2-7|TRBV28|.
CASSGLWNEQYF
TGTGCCAGCTCGGGACTTTGGAACGAGCAGTACTTC